These 3 T cell receptor beta chains were sequenced from one sample in a study of blood T cell repertoires in COVID-19. Profiling relied on immunoSEQ multiplex PCR, and the TCRdb table lists in-frame clones only, not all of them. The sample lists about 140,000 clones; approximately 80% were seen once. What was sequenced was peripheral blood. These receptors all come from a woman aged 60-75 years with acute or convalescent COVID-19.

At least ten counts were recorded for this clone. This sequence joins TRBV5-1 and TRBJ2-2, with a weak D call TRBD2 (5 bases). The germline V gene has CDR1 SGHRS and CDR2 YFSETQ. V lost 0 bases, J lost 4 bases, and 10 bases lay in between. The CDR3 is 15 residues long. CDR3 residues: CASSLAHGSTGELFF. The CDR3 DNA follows: TGCGCCAGCAGCTTGGCGCATGGGAGCACCGGGGAGCTGTTTTTT. The entire variable domain, with the rest obtained from reference TRBV5-1 and TRBJ2-2, is as follows: KAGVTQTPRYLIKTRGQQVTLSCSPISGHRSVSWYQQTPGQGLQFLFEYFSETQRNKGNFPGRFSGRQFSNSRSEMNVSTLELGDSALYLCASSLAHGSTGELFFGEGSRLTVL.

Here the CDR3 reads CASSFSLLTSARVEQYF. CDR3 in DNA: TGTGCCAGCAGTTTTTCCCTACTGACTAGCGCCAGGGTCGAGCAGTACTTC. The chain couples TRBV28 to TRBJ2-7; TRBD2 agrees at 8 bases. The germline CDR1 and CDR2 sequences are MDHEN and SYDVKM. The CDR3 is made up of 17 amino acids. V trimming: 3 bases; J trimming: 6 bases; junction bases outside the gene matches: 16.

This clone has just one count. The V and J genes are TRBV27 and TRBJ2-6; D unclear. There are 14 residues in the CDR3. Per germline, CDR1 MNHEY and CDR2 SMNVEV (reference sequence). Between the trimmed V and J ends, which lost 1 base and 1 base, there was a span of 2 bases. The CDR3 DNA sequence: TGTGCCAGCAGTTTATTATCTGGGGCCAACGTCCTGACTTTC. Translation: CASSLLSGANVLTF.